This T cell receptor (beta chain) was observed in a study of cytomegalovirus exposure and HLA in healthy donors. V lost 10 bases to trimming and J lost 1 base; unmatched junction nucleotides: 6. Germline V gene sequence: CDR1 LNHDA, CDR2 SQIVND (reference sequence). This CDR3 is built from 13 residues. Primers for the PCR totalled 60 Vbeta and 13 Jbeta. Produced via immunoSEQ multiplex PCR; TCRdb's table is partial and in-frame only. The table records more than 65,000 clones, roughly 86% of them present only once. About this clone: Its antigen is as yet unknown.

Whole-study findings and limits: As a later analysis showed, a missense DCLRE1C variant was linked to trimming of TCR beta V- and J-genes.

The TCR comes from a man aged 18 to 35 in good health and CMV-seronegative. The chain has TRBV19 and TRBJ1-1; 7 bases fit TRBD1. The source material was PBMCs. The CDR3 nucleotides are TGTGCCACCCATTCAGGGGGGAACACTGAAGCTTTCTTT. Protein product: CATHSGGNTEAFF.